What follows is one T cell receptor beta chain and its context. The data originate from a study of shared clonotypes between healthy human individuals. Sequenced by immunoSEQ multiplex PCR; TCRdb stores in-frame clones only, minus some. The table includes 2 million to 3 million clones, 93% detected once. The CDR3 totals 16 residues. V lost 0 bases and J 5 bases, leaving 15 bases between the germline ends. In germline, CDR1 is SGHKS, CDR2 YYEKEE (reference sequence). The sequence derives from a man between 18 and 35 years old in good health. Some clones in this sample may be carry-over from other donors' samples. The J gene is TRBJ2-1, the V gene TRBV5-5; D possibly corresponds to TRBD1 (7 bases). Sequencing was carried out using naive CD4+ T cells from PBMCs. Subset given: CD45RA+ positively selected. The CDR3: CASSLAGSGGNNEQFF. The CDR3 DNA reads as TGTGCCAGCAGCTTGGCAGGGTCAGGGGGGAACAATGAGCAGTTCTTC.